This TCR beta chain appears in the sequencing data of a study of CXCR3-negative and CXCR3-positive naive CD8 T cells. Study-wide context: Each library held about 1.5 +/- 0.3 million TRB reads, 120 million to 150 million in total.

Study results and caveats: Memory cells showed distinct TRBV-TRBJ patterns, while the two naive subsets matched. Both of the naive subsets showed about the same high diversity, but memory CD8+ cells had much less.

This CDR3 has 17 residues. Germline assignment: CDR1 SGHTA and CDR2 FQGNSA. Each CD8+ T cell subset was flow-sorted in triplicate. Every sort contained a few hundred thousand cells. The study made its TRB cDNA libraries by 5' RACE, adding UMI labels. TCRdb reanalyzed the 5' RACE reads, giving one entry per CDR3 protein sequence and no DNA. This sample's table has about 56,000 distinct CDR3 sequences. Turning to this clonotype: Its antigen remains unknown.

The genes are TRBV7-2 and TRBJ1-3; TCRdb proposes TRBD1, but this gene call is untestable without DNA. This sequence originates from a human donor in good health. Some clones in this sample may be carry-over from other donors' samples. The specimen sequenced was memory CD8+ T cells from blood. CDR3 sequence reads: CASSLLTGPFSGNTIYF.